The rows below give T cell receptor beta chains drawn from one sample of a study of blood T cells in healthy people across ages. TCRdb redid the calling of the 5' RACE reads with MiXCR, one entry per CDR3 protein. The repertoire holds around 780,000 distinct CDR3 sequences, with approximately 60% as singletons. The sample comprised blood. These receptors originate from a man aged 35 to 55 in good health. Each CDR3 is given without its conserved first and last residue.

v_gene | CDR3aa
TRBV29-1 | SAHRGQETQY
TRBV24-1 | ATSNSWSAETQY
TRBV29-1 | SVAGSRSSTGELF
TRBV2 | ASSELSKITEAF
TRBV10-3 | AISVQGYEQY
TRBV7-3 | ASQGVASNTGELF
TRBV20-1 | SARDLTDFQPQH
TRBV10-3 | ATKYSPGRGPREQF
TRBV21-1 | ASSKPLPTPERVLQETQY
TRBV30 | ARTGRSTDTQY
TRBV7-4 | ASSLVQTSSSYEQY